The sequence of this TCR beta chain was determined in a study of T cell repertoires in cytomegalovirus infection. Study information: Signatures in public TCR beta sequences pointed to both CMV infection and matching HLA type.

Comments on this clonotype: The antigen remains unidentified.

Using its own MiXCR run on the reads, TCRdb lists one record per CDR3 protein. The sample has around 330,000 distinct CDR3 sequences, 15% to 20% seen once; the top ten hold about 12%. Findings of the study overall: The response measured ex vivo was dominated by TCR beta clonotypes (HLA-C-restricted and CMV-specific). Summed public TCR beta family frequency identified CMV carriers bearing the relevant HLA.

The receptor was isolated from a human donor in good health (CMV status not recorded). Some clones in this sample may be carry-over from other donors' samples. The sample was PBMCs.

CDR3 region: CASSYPGTGYNEQFF. In DNA, the CDR3 is TGTGCCAGCAGTTACCCCGGGACAGGGTACAATGAGCAGTTCTTC. The rearrangement uses TRBV6-2 or TRBV6-3 and TRBJ2-1; 9 nucleotides line up with TRBD1. This CDR3 is built from 15 residues. Germline V gene lookup returns CDR1 MNHEY and CDR2 SVGEGT. With V trimmed by 2 bases and J by 4 bases, 3 bases remained unmatched.